A single sample is the source of the 3 T cell receptor beta chains below, sequenced in a study of T cells in Graves' hyperthyroidism and ophthalmopathy. TCR beta CDR3 regions were amplified from RNA transcripts. Using the HTBI primer set, a first-round RT-PCR was run on the TCR CDR3. TCRdb processed the multiplex PCR reads anew with MiXCR; each CDR3 protein has one entry. The profile shows 700,000 or so distinct CDR3 sequences, approximately 16% of them singletons. Sequenced sample: blood. Receptor source: a man aged 18 to 30 with Graves' hyperthyroidism.

This clonotype was found a few times. V gene TRBV10-3 combines with J gene TRBJ2-3; TRBD2 agrees at 8 bases. V was pared by 7 bases and J by 3 bases, with 9 bases of the junction left unmatched. This CDR3 is 15 amino acids long. Germline V gene sequence: CDR1 ENHRY, CDR2 SYGVKD. The CDR3 is CAINAGGLETDTQYF. The CDR3 DNA reads TGTGCCATCAACGCGGGAGGCCTGGAAACAGATACGCAGTATTTT.

This clonotype showed up just a few times. This chain uses TRBV5-1 with TRBJ2-7; 7 positions match TRBD1. CDR1 is SGHRS and CDR2 is YFSETQ in the germline V gene. The CDR3 is made up of 15 amino acids. V lost 4 bases and J lost 1; bases outside the gene matches: 8. The CDR3 DNA is TGCGCCAGCAGCCACTCCGGGACAGCTTCCTACGAGCAGTACTTC. It translates to CASSHSGTASYEQYF.

There are a few counts of this clonotype. The gene calls are TRBV6-1 and TRBJ1-1; D not certain. Trimming took off 6 bases at V and 3 bases at J, with 11 bases between the two ends. In germline, CDR1 is MNHNS, CDR2 SASEGT. The CDR3 is 13 amino acids. As DNA, the CDR3 is TGTGCCAGCAGGCTAGAATCGGACACTGAAGCTTTCTTT. It translates to CASRLESDTEAFF.